This T cell receptor beta chain was identified in a study of T cells in localized non-small cell lung cancer. General study results and limits: Uninvolved neighboring lung showed the greatest T cell clonality, exceeding tumor. Appearing in adjacent lung were a median roughly 59 of the top 100 tumor clones. An association was observed between higher blood T cell density and longer overall survival.

CDR3 length: 13 amino acids. V shed 5 bases, J shed 4 bases, and the junction held 1 base outside the gene matches. Germline V CDR1 and CDR2: SGDLS, YYNGEE. Sequenced by immunoSEQ multiplex PCR; TCRdb stores in-frame clones only, minus some. This repertoire shows 3,000 or so clones, 25% found once; its top ten account for 15% to 18%. Concerning this clone itself: Its antigen is not known.

The sample here was lung tumor tissue, taken before any cancer treatment. This rearrangement joins TRBV9 to TRBJ2-5; 11 bases match TRBD1. The clonotype was recovered from a man between 40 and 70 years old with stage III lung adenocarcinoma. CDR3 sequence reads: CASSGTGGETQYF. The CDR3 DNA reads TGTGCCAGCAGTGGGACAGGGGGAGAGACCCAGTACTTC.